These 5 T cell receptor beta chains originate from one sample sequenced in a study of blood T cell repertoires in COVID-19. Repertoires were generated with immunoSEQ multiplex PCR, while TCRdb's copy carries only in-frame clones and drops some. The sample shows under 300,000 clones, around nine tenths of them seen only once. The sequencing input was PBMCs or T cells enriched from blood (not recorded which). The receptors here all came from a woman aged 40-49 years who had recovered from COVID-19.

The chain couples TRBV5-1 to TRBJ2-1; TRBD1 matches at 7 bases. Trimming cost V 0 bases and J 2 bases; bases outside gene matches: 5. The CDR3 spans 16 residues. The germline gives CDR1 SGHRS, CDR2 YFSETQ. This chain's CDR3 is CASSLVPGTAYNEQFF. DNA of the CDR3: TGCGCCAGCAGCTTGGTGCCCGGGACAGCCTACAATGAGCAGTTCTTC.

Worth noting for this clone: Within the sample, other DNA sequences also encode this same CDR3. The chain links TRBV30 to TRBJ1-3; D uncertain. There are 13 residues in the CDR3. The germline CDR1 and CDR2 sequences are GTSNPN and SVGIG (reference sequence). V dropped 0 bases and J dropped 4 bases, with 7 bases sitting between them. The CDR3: CAWSVAGGNTIYF. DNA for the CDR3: TGTGCCTGGAGTGTCGCAGGCGGAAACACCATATATTTT. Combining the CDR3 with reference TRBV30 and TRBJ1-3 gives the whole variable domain SQTIHQWPATLVQPVGSPLSLECTVEGTSNPNLYWYRQAAGRGLQLLFYSVGIGQISSEVPQNLSASRPQDRQFILSSKKLLLSDSGFYLCAWSVAGGNTIYFGEGSWLTVV.

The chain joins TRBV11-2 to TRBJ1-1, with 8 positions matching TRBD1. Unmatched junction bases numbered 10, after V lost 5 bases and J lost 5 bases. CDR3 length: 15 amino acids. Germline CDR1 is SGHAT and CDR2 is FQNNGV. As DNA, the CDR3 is TGTGCCAGCAGCGGTTACAGGGGGAAAGAGACTGAAGCTTTCTTT. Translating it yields CASSGYRGKETEAFF.

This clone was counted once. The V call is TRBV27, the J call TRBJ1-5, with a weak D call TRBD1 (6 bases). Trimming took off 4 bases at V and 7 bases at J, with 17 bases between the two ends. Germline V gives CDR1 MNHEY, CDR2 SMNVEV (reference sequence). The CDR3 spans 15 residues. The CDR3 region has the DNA TGTGCCAGCAGTTGGGGCAGCGGGGGCGAACAGCCCCAGCATTTT. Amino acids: CASSWGSGGEQPQHF.

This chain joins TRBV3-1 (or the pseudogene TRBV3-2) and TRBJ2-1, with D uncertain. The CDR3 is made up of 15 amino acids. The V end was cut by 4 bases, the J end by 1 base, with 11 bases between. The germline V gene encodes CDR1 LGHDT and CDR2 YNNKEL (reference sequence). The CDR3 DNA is TGTGCCAGCAGCCCCGGTGGGCATTCCTACAATGAGCAGTTCTTC. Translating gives CASSPGGHSYNEQFF.